This T cell receptor beta chain stems from a study of CD8+CD57+ T cells in acquired aplastic anemia. As regards this clonotype: A read error may explain this, as a much larger clone is one base away.

Genomic DNA provided the template from which TCR beta VDJ and CDR3 profiles were obtained. Each CDR3 protein gets one entry after TCRdb re-called the reads with MiXCR. The sample has more than 100,000 distinct CDR3 sequences, around 46% seen once. The clonotype originates from a human donor in good health, serving as a control. Sequencing input: sorted CD4+, CD8+, or CD8+CD57+ T cells (not recorded which) from PBMCs.

CDR3 amino acids: CASSVADLRGPSPLAQYF. CDR3 DNA: TGTGCCAGCAGCGTAGCGGACCTCCGAGGACCCTCCCCACTGGCCCAGTACTTC. This rearrangement joins TRBV9 to TRBJ2-5; D not certain. The length of the CDR3 is 18 residues. V lost 0 bases to trimming and J lost 9 bases, with 27 bases between them. Germline CDR1 and CDR2: SGDLS and YYNGEE.